The 13 T cell receptor beta chains below all came from one sample that was sequenced in a study of T cells in Graves' hyperthyroidism and ophthalmopathy. Amplification yielded TCR beta CDR3 regions, with RNA transcripts as the source. HTBI primers were the set used in a first-round RT-PCR of the TCR CDR3. A single record per CDR3 protein comes from TCRdb applying MiXCR to the multiplex PCR reads. The sample has fewer than 350,000 distinct CDR3 sequences, 10% to 15% seen once. Sequenced material: blood. These receptor sequences come from a woman in her thirties with Graves' hyperthyroidism that later progressed to Graves' ophthalmopathy.

The chain is built from TRBV2 and TRBJ2-1; 7 nucleotides match TRBD1. The CDR3 totals 15 residues. Looked up from germline, CDR1 is SNHLY and CDR2 is FYNNEI. V dropped 6 bases and J dropped 6; count of bases not matched to a gene: 11. The CDR3 DNA follows: TGTGCCAGCAGCAAAAGGGGGCAGGACCCCAATGAGCAGTTCTTC. Translating gives CASSKRGQDPNEQFF.

This clonotype was detected a few times. A read error may explain this, as a much larger clone is one base away. The rearrangement links TRBV3-1 to TRBJ2-1, with unresolved D. CDR3 length: 11 amino acids. Germline lookup yields CDR1 LGHDT and CDR2 YNNKEL (reference sequence). The CDR3 region is CASSQVAEQLF. The CDR3, as DNA: TGTGCCAGCAGCCAAGTGGCGGAGCAGCTCTTC.

This clonotype was counted ten times or more. The chain uses TRBV7-9 and TRBJ1-3; D ambiguous. The germline CDR1 and CDR2 sequences are SEHNR and FQNEAQ (reference sequence). V gave up 5 bases and J gave up 2 bases, with 7 bases separating them. This CDR3 has 13 residues. The CDR3 is CASSPPAGNTIYF. The DNA for the CDR3 is TGTGCCAGCAGCCCCCCGGCTGGAAACACCATATATTTT.

V usage is TRBV4-3 and J usage is TRBJ2-2, with TRBD1 identical over 10 bases. This CDR3 region has 18 residues. V trimming: 3 bases; J trimming: 7 bases; junction bases outside the gene matches: 14. In germline, CDR1 is LGHNA, CDR2 YSLEER. The CDR3 is CASSQYLGTGEGSGELFF. The DNA of the CDR3 is TGCGCCAGCAGCCAGTATTTGGGGACAGGGGAGGGGAGCGGGGAGCTGTTTTTT.

This clonotype turned up a few times. The genes are TRBV19 and TRBJ1-4, with TRBD1 as a possible D gene (6 bases). This CDR3 contains 14 residues. The germline V gene encodes CDR1 LNHDA and CDR2 SQIVND (reference sequence). V was trimmed by 8 bases and J by 8 bases, leaving 18 bases between them. The CDR3 DNA sequence: TGTGCCAGTGGCCAGGGGCCGCTAGGAGAAAAACTGTTTTTT. This codes for CASGQGPLGEKLFF.

This clonotype was seen at least ten times. The chain combines TRBV7-2 with TRBJ2-7; D might be TRBD2 (5 bases). The CDR3 contains 15 residues. Germline loops: CDR1 SGHTA, CDR2 FQGNSA. The V and J ends lost 9 bases and 3 bases respectively, with 21 bases between them. The CDR3 spells CASSPSGVILYEQYF. The CDR3 DNA sequence: TGTGCCAGTTCCCCGAGCGGAGTTATCCTCTACGAGCAGTACTTC.

This clonotype was counted at least ten times. V and J are TRBV7-9 and TRBJ2-5; a possible D gene is TRBD1 (5 bases). Germline CDR1 SEHNR, CDR2 FQNEAQ (reference sequence). Trimming took 5 bases from V and 5 from J, leaving 15 bases between them. CDR3 length: 14 residues. The chain's CDR3 is CASSLATVWETQYF. The CDR3 nucleotides read TGTGCCAGCAGCCTTGCGACAGTTTGGGAGACCCAGTACTTC.

At least ten counts were recorded for this clonotype. This chain links TRBV27 with TRBJ2-1; 10 bases match TRBD2. From germline, CDR1 is MNHEY and CDR2 SMNVEV (reference sequence). The CDR3 length is 15 residues. With 6 bases clipped from V and 7 bases from J, the junction kept 9 bases outside the gene matches. The CDR3 sequence is CASSATSGVGNEQFF. The CDR3 nucleotides are TGTGCCAGCAGCGCTACTAGCGGGGTGGGGAATGAGCAGTTCTTC.

The chain joins TRBV20-1 to TRBJ2-1, with TRBD2 matching over 10 bases. Germline V gene data show CDR1 as DFQATT and CDR2 as SNEGSKA (reference sequence). V lost 3 bases and J lost 5; bases outside the gene matches: 7. This CDR3 comprises 15 residues. CDR3 region: CSARGGLAANNEQFF. In nucleotides, the CDR3 is TGCAGTGCTAGGGGTGGACTAGCGGCAAACAATGAGCAGTTCTTC.

The V gene is TRBV19, the J gene TRBJ2-1; 10 positions match TRBD2. The CDR3 loop spans 14 amino acids. The germline V gene encodes CDR1 LNHDA and CDR2 SQIVND (reference sequence). With 7 bases clipped from V and 4 bases from J, the junction kept 4 bases outside the gene matches. The DNA for the CDR3 is TGTGCCAGTAAACTAGCGGGATTATACAATGAGCAGTTCTTC. Translating gives CASKLAGLYNEQFF.

This clonotype was recorded many times. V is TRBV28 and J is TRBJ2-3; D remains ambiguous. Germline assignment: CDR1 MDHEN and CDR2 SYDVKM. The V end was cut by 3 bases, the J end by 11 bases, with 9 bases between. The CDR3 totals 11 residues. The CDR3: CASSLEVLQYF. The CDR3 DNA reads as TGTGCCAGCAGTTTGGAAGTCCTGCAGTATTTT.

This clonotype was seen at least ten times. The chain couples TRBV27 to TRBJ1-2; tentatively, D is TRBD1 (5 bases). Germline CDR1 is MNHEY and CDR2 is SMNVEV (reference sequence). The V gene lost 10 bases and the J gene lost 6 bases, with 15 bases spanning the gap. CDR3 length: 12 amino acids. CDR3: CAILGGLNGYTF. CDR3 DNA: TGTGCCATCCTCGGGGGTTTAAATGGCTACACCTTC.

In this sample, this clonotype turned up many times. The J gene is TRBJ2-1, the V gene TRBV15; 7 nucleotides match TRBD2. The CDR3 covers 16 residues. The J segment lost 0 bases and the V segment lost 0 bases, leaving 2 bases of the junction unmatched. CDR1 is LNHNV and CDR2 is YYDKDF in the germline V gene (reference sequence). CDR3 DNA sequence: TGTGCCACCAGCAGAGAGGCTAGCGGCTCCTACAATGAGCAGTTCTTC. It codes for CATSREASGSYNEQFF.